This T cell receptor beta chain was documented in a study of molecular identifiers for immune sequencing clone quantification. The CDR3 is 12 residues long. Germline CDR1 reads MNHNY; CDR2 reads SVGAGI (reference sequence). Using its own MiXCR run on the PCR reads, TCRdb lists one record per CDR3 protein. The table includes about 320,000 distinct CDR3 sequences, roughly 23% detected once. Turning to this clonotype: Possible read error: a much larger clone is one base away.

The sequencing sample was made of naive CD8+ T cells from blood, with Jurkat cell RNA spiked in. Subset reported: FACS-sorted CD8+CD4-CCR7+CD45RA+ naive T cells. This chain links TRBV6-6 with TRBJ2-7; no clear D. The TCR comes from a human donor in good health. Some libraries in this study had Jurkat cell RNA spiked in. This chain's CDR3 is CAGSYVTYEQYF. The CDR3 region has the DNA TGTGCCGGCAGTTATGTAACCTACGAGCAGTACTTC.